The entry that follows covers one T cell receptor (beta chain) sequence. The data belong to a study of blood T cell repertoires in COVID-19. On the study more broadly: From the United States, Italy and Spain came samples of acute and convalescent COVID-19. PBMCs, B-cell-depleted T cells, or T cells provided the cDNA or gDNA that made up the material.

Original processing methods: Quantification of nucleated cells was approximated via reference gene primer amplification. Sequencing used immunoSEQ multiplex PCR; TCRdb keeps in-frame clones, though not all of them. V and J calls and clone size are those listed in that table; D and trimming were worked out from the DNA. The sample lists roughly 75,000 clones; roughly 80% were seen once. Sequenced input: peripheral blood. The source is a woman in her sixties or seventies with acute or convalescent COVID-19.

The CDR3 reads CASRRVNSPLHF. CDR3 sequence (DNA): TGCGCCAGCAGGCGGGTTAATTCACCCCTCCACTTT. The rearrangement joins TRBV10-2 to TRBJ1-6; unclear D gene. V was shortened by 6 bases and J by 6 bases, with 6 bases between the two germline ends. This CDR3 contains 12 residues. Germline-derived CDR1 and CDR2 are WSHSY and SAAADI.